The 12 T cell receptor beta chains presented below share a single source sample, sequenced in a study of Ad26.COV2.S vaccination and SARS-CoV-2 variants. Treatment of the sample: some 20 received Ad26.COV2.S at low or high dose, single or two shots; about 5 received placebo; per-sample allocation not given. The samples date from day 63 after the first vaccine or placebo injection. Produced via immunoSEQ multiplex PCR; TCRdb's table is partial and in-frame only. The data hold fewer than 800,000 clones, with 80% to 90% observed a single time. Sequenced here: peripheral blood, sampled in a trial of Ad26.COV2.S vaccine versus placebo. All receptors come from a person aged 18 to 59 who received the Ad26.COV2.S COVID-19 vaccine or a placebo.

This chain joins TRBV2 and TRBJ2-7, with D hard to call. CDR1 and CDR2 from the germline V gene are SNHLY and FYNNEI. V was clipped by 6 bases and J by 3 bases, with 18 bases between them. The CDR3 runs 15 residues. CDR3 protein: CASRAQGIQGYEQYF. The CDR3, as DNA: TGTGCCAGCAGGGCCCAAGGAATTCAAGGCTACGAGCAGTACTTC.

The V and J genes are TRBV7-9 and TRBJ2-5, with D possibly TRBD1 on 6 matching bases. Deletions cut 2 bases from V and 3 bases from J, with 16 bases between. The CDR3 extends over 16 amino acids. The germline gives CDR1 SEHNR, CDR2 FQNEAQ (reference sequence). The CDR3 nucleotides are TGTGCCAGCAGCTTAAGAGTCAGGGGAGTGGAAGAGACCCAGTACTTC. Its protein product is CASSLRVRGVEETQYF.

The J gene is TRBJ2-2, the V gene TRBV4-2; tentatively, D is TRBD2 (5 bases). V shed 0 bases and J shed 4 bases, with 21 bases lying between them. Germline V gene sequence: CDR1 LGHNA, CDR2 YNFKEQ. The CDR3 length is 19 residues. CDR3 protein: CASSQDRGRLAEFTGELFF. For the CDR3, the DNA is TGTGCCAGCAGCCAAGATCGGGGTAGGCTAGCTGAGTTCACCGGGGAGCTGTTTTTT.

The rearrangement uses TRBV30 and TRBJ2-7; 10 bases match TRBD1. The trim removed 5 bases at V and 4 bases at J, leaving 5 bases unmatched. The CDR3 covers 13 residues. The germline gives CDR1 GTSNPN, CDR2 SVGIG (reference sequence). CDR3 DNA sequence: TGTGCCTGGGACAGGGGGCGACTTTACGAGCAGTACTTC. Translated, it gives CAWDRGRLYEQYF.

The CDR3 is CASSGGEAGRSHEQYF. In DNA, the CDR3 is TGTGCCAGCAGTGGGGGGGAAGCGGGGCGCAGCCACGAGCAGTACTTC. V is TRBV9 and J is TRBJ2-7; 7 bases match TRBD2. CDR1 and CDR2 (germline): SGDLS, YYNGEE. The CDR3 is made up of 16 amino acids. V gave up 5 bases and J gave up 5 bases; unmatched junction bases: 16.

Here the CDR3 reads CASTLDRRETQYF. In nucleotides, the CDR3 is TGTGCCAGCACCCTCGACAGGAGAGAGACCCAGTACTTC. The chain uses TRBV7-9 and TRBJ2-5; D is possibly TRBD1 (6 bases). The germline CDR1 and CDR2 sequences are SEHNR and FQNEAQ (reference sequence). The germline V and J ends were trimmed by 7 bases and 4 bases, with 13 bases remaining between them. This CDR3 is 13 amino acids long.

The CDR3 DNA follows: TGTGCCAGCAGCAACAGGGATACGGCTTTCTTT. It specifies CASSNRDTAFF. This chain uses TRBV12-3 or TRBV12-4 with TRBJ1-1; D possibly corresponds to TRBD1 (6 bases). Between the trimmed V and J ends, which lost 6 bases and 11 bases, there was a span of 13 bases. The CDR3 sequence is 11 residues long.

This chain uses TRBV30 with TRBJ1-2; D unclear. Germline V gene lookup returns CDR1 GTSNPN and CDR2 SVGIG (reference sequence). This CDR3 has 13 amino acids. The germline V and J ends were trimmed by 0 bases and 2 bases, with 7 bases remaining between them. CDR3 amino acids: CAWSVEQNYGYTF. The CDR3, as DNA: TGTGCCTGGAGTGTGGAGCAAAACTATGGCTACACCTTC.

This chain links TRBV28 with TRBJ2-7, with a tentative D call TRBD1 (5 bases). The V and J ends lost 3 bases and 2 bases respectively, with 14 bases between them. CDR1 and CDR2 from the germline V gene are MDHEN and SYDVKM. The CDR3 runs to 15 residues. The CDR3 sequence is CASSFRTRNAYEQYF. The CDR3 DNA sequence: TGTGCCAGCAGTTTTCGGACACGGAACGCCTACGAGCAGTACTTC.

The chain employs TRBV18 and TRBJ2-5; D not resolved. Trimming stripped 3 bases from V and 0 bases from J, with 8 bases between. This CDR3 region has 14 residues. CDR1 is KGHSH and CDR2 is LQKENI in the germline V gene. CDR3 residues: CASSPSGNQETQYF. The CDR3 DNA sequence: TGTGCCAGCTCACCCTCAGGAAACCAAGAGACCCAGTACTTC.

V is TRBV7-3 and J is TRBJ2-1; D gene unclear. The germline V and J ends were trimmed by 3 bases and 6 bases, with 12 bases remaining between them. This CDR3 has 14 amino acids. The germline V gene has CDR1 SGHTA and CDR2 FQGTGA. CDR3: CASSLTLLSNEQFF. The CDR3 nucleotides read TGTGCCAGCAGCTTGACCCTGTTGAGCAATGAGCAGTTCTTC. The full variable domain, with the rest looked up from reference TRBV7-3 and TRBJ2-1, is GAGVSQTPSNKVTEKGKYVELRCDPISGHTALYWYRQSLGQGPEFLIYFQGTGAADDSGLPNDRFFAVRPEGSVSTLKIQRTERGDSAVYLCASSLTLLSNEQFFGPGTRLTVL.

Comment on this clone: This sample includes further DNA sequences coding for the same CDR3. The chain combines TRBV7-9 with TRBJ2-3; D is uncertain. The germline gives CDR1 SEHNR, CDR2 FQNEAQ (reference sequence). This CDR3 has 12 residues. V was pared by 2 bases and J by 6 bases, with 6 bases between. The CDR3 is CASSLISDTQYF. The CDR3 nucleotides read TGTGCCAGCAGCTTAATCTCCGATACGCAGTATTTT.